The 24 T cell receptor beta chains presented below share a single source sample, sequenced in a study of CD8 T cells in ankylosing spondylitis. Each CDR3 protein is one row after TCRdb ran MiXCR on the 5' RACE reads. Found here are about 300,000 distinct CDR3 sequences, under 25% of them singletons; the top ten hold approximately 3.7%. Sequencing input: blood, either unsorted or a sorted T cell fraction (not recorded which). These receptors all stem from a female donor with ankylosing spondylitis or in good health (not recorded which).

The CDR3 DNA follows: TGCGCCAGCAGCTTGGATCAGGGAAACATTCAGTACTTC. Residues: CASSLDQGNIQYF. The chain carries TRBV5-1 and TRBJ2-4; tentatively, D is TRBD1 (5 bases). Germline V gene data show CDR1 as SGHRS and CDR2 as YFSETQ. This CDR3 spans 13 amino acids. The V and J ends lost 0 bases and 6 bases respectively, with 7 bases between them.

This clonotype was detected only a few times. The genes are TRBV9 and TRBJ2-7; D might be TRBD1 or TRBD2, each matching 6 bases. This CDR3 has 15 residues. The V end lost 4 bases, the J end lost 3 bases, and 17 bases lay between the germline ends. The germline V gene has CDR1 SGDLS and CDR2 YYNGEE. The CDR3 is CASSMGHGGGYEQYF. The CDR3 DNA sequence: TGTGCCAGCAGCATGGGACACGGGGGTGGCTACGAGCAGTACTTC.

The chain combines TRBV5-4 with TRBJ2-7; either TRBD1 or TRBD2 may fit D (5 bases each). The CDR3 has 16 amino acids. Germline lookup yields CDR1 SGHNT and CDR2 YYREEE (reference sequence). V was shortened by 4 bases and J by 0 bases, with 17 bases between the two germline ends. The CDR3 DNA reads TGTGCCAGCAGCCCCCCAACCGGGACGGACTCCTACGAGCAGTACTTC. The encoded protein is CASSPPTGTDSYEQYF.

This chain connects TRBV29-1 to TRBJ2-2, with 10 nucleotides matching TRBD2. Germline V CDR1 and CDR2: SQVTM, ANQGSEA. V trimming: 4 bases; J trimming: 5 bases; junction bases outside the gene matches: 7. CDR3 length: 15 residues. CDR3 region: CSVVFLAGVTGELFF. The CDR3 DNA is TGCAGCGTTGTGTTCCTAGCGGGAGTTACCGGGGAGCTGTTTTTT.

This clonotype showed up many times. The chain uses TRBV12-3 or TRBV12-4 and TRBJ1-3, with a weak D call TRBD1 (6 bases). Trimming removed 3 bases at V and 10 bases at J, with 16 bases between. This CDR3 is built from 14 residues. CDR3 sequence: CASSFSGARRTIYF. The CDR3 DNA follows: TGTGCCAGCAGTTTTTCAGGGGCTCGGAGGACCATATATTTT.

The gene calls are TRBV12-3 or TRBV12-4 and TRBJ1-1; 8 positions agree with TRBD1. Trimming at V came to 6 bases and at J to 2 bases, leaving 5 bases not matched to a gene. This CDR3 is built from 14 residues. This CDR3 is CASRYGQGNTEAFF. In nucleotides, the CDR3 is TGTGCCAGCAGATACGGACAGGGTAACACTGAAGCTTTCTTT.

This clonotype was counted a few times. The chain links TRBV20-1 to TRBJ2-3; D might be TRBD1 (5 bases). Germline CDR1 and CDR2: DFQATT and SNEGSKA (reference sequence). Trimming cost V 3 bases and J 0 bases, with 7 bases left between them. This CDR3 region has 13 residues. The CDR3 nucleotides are TGCAGTGCTAGCAGACAGAGCACAGATACGCAGTATTTT. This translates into CSASRQSTDTQYF.

CDR3 bases: TGTGCCAGCAGCCCTCAGGGGCCTGGGGCCAACGTCCTGACTTTC. Amino acid sequence: CASSPQGPGANVLTF. V and J are TRBV7-2 and TRBJ2-6; tentative D call: TRBD1 (6 bases). CDR3 length: 15 residues. V shed 5 bases and J shed 2 bases, with 10 bases lying between them. Germline values: CDR1 SGHTA, CDR2 FQGNSA.

This CDR3 reads CASGKTINEQFF. CDR3 bases: TGTGCCAGCGGGAAAACGATCAACGAGCAGTTCTTC. The chain employs TRBV7-7 and TRBJ2-1; the D is unclear. The germline V gene has CDR1 SSHAT and CDR2 FNYEAQ (reference sequence). This CDR3 is 12 amino acids long. V was shortened by 8 bases and J by 10 bases, with 15 bases between the two germline ends.

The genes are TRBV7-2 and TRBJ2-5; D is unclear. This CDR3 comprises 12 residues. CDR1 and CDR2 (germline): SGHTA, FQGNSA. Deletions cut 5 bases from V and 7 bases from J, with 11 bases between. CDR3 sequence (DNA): TGTGCCAGCAGCCCGGACCTAGGGACCCAGTACTTC. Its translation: CASSPDLGTQYF.

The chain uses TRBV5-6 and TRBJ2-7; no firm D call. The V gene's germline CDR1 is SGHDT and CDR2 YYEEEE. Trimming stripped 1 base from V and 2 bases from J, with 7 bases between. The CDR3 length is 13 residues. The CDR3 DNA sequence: TGTGCCAGCAGCTTGAGTCAGCCCTACGAGCAGTACTTC. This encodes CASSLSQPYEQYF.

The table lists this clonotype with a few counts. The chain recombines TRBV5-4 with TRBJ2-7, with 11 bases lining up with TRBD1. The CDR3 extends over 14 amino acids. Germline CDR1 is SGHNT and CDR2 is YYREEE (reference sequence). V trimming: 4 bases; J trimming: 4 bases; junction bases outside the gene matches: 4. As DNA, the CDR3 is TGTGCCAGCAGCACGGACAGGGGGCGATACGAGCAGTACTTC. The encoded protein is CASSTDRGRYEQYF.

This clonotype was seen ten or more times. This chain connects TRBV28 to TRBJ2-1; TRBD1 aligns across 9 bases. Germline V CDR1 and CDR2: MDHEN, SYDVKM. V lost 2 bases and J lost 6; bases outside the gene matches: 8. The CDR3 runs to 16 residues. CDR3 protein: CASSLGTGHRPNEQFF. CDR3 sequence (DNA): TGTGCCAGCAGTTTAGGGACAGGGCATCGGCCCAATGAGCAGTTCTTC. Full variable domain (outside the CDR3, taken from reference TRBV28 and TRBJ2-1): DVKVTQSSRYLVKRTGEKVFLECVQDMDHENMFWYRQDPGLGLRLIYFSYDVKMKEKGDIPEGYSVSREKKERFSLILESASTNQTSMYLCASSLGTGHRPNEQFFGPGTRLTVL.

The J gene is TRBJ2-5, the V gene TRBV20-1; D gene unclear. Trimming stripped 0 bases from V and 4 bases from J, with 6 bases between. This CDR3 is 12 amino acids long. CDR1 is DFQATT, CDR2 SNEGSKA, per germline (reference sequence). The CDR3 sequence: CSARDWAETQYF. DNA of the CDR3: TGCAGTGCTAGAGATTGGGCAGAGACCCAGTACTTC.

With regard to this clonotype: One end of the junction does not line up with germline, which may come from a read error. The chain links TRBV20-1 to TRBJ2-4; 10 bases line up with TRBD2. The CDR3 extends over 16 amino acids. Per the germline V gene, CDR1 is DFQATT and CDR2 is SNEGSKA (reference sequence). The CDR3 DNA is TGCTGTGCTACAGAGGCCCGGACTAGCGGCAAAAACATTCAGTACTTC. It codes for CCATEARTSGKNIQYF.

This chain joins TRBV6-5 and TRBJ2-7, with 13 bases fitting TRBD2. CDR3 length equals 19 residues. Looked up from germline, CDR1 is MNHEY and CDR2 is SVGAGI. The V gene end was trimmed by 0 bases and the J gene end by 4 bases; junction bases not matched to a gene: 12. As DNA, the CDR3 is TGTGCCAGCAGTTACTCGATTGGACTAGCGGGAGCGAGTCGGTACGAGCAGTACTTC. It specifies CASSYSIGLAGASRYEQYF.

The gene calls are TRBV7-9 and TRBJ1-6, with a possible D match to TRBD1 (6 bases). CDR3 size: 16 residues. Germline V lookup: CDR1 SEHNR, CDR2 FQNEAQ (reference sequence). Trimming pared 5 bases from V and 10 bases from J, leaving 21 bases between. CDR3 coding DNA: TGTGCCAGCAGCCGCGGGGGGGGCGGCTCGAGGTCACCCCTCCACTTT. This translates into CASSRGGGGSRSPLHF.

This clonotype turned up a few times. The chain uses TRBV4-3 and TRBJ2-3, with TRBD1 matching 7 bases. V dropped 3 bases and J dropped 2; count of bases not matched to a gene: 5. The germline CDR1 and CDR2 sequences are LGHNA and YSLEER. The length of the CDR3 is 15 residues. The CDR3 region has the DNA TGCGCCAGCAGCCATACGACAGGGTACACAGATACGCAGTATTTT. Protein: CASSHTTGYTDTQYF.

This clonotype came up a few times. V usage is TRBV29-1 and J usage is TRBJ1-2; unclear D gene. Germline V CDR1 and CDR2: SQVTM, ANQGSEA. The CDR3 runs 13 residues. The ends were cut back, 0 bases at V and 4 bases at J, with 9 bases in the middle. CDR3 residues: CSVEELGPYGYTF. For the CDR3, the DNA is TGCAGCGTTGAAGAGCTCGGGCCCTATGGCTACACCTTC.

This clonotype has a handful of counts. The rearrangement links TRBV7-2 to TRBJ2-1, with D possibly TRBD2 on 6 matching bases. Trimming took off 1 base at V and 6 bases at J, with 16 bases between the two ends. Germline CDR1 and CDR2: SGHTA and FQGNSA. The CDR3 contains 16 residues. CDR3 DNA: TGTGCCAGCAGCTTAGGTCCCGGGACTGCCATCAATGAGCAGTTCTTC. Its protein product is CASSLGPGTAINEQFF.

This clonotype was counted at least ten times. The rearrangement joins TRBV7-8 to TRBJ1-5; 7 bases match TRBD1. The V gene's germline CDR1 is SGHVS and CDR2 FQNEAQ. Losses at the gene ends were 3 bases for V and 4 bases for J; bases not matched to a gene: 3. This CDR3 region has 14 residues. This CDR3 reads CASSLGQWNQPQHF. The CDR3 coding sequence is TGTGCCAGCAGCTTGGGACAGTGGAATCAGCCCCAGCATTTT.

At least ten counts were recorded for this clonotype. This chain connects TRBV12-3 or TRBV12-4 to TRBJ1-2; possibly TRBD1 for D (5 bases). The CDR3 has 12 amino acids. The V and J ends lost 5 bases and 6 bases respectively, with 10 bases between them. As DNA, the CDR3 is TGTGCCAGCAGTACTAAAGGGGATGGCTACACCTTC. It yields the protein CASSTKGDGYTF.

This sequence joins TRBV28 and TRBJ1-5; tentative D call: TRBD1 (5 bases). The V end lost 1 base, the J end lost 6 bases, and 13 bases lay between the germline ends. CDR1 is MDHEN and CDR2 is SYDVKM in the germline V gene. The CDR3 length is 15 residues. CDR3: CASSLYSGSGQPQHF. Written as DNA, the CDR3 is TGTGCCAGCAGTTTATATTCAGGGAGCGGTCAGCCCCAGCATTTT.

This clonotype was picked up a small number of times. CDR3 residues: CASSYSPGGQETQYF. The CDR3 coding sequence is TGTGCCAGCAGTTACTCGCCGGGAGGCCAAGAGACCCAGTACTTC. The genes are TRBV6-5 and TRBJ2-5, with 7 bases identical to TRBD2. The germline gives CDR1 MNHEY, CDR2 SVGAGI. V was clipped by 0 bases and J by 1 base; unmatched bases: 2. The CDR3 has 15 amino acids.